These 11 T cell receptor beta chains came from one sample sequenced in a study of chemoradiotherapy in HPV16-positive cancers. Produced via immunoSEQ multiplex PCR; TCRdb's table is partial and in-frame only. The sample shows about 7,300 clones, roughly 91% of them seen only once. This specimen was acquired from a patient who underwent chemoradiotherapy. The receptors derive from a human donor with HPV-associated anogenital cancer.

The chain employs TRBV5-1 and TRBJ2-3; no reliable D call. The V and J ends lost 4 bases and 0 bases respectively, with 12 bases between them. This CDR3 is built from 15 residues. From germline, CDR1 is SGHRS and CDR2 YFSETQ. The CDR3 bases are TGCGCCAGCAGCGTAGAGCATCCTAGCACAGATACGCAGTATTTT. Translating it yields CASSVEHPSTDTQYF.

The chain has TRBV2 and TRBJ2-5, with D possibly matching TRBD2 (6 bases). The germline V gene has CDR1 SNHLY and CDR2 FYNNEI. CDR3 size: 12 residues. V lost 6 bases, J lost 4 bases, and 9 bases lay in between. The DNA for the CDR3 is TGTGCCAGCAGCGACGGGGGAGAGACCCAGTACTTC. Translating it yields CASSDGGETQYF.

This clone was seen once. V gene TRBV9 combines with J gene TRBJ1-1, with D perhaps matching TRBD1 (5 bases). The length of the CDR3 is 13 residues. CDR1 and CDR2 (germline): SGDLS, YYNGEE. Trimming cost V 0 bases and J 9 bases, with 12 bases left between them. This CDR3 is CASSVGTRTKAFF. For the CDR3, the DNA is TGTGCCAGCAGCGTAGGGACCAGGACAAAAGCTTTCTTT.

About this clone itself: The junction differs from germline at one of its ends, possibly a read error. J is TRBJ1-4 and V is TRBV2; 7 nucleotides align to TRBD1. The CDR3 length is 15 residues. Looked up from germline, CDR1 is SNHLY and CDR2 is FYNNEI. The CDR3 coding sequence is TGTGCCAGCCGTGACAGGGTCCTGACTAATGAAAAACTGTTTTTT. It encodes CASRDRVLTNEKLFF.

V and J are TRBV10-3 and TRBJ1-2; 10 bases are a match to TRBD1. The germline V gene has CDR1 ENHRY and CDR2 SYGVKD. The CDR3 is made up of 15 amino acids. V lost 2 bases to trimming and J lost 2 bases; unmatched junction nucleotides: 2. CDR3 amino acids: CAISEGTGDNYGYTF. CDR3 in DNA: TGTGCCATCAGTGAGGGGACAGGGGACAACTATGGCTACACCTTC.

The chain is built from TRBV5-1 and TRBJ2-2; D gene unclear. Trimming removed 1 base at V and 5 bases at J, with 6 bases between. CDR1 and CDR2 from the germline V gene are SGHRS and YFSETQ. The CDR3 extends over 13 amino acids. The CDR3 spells CASSLRETGELFF. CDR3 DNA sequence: TGCGCCAGCAGCTTGCGAGAGACCGGGGAGCTGTTTTTT.

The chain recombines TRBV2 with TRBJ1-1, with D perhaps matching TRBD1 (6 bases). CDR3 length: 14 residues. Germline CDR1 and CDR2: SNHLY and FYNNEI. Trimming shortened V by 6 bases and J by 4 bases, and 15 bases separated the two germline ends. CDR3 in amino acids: CASRGQGYSTEAFF. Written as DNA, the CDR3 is TGTGCCAGCAGGGGTCAGGGGTACAGCACTGAAGCTTTCTTT.

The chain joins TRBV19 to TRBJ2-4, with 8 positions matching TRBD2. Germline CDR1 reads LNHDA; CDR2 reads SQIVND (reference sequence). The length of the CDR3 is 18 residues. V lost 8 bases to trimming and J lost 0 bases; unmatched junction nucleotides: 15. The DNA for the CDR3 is TGTGCCAGTGCGACTCTAGCGGGTTCTGCCGTAGCCAAAAACATTCAGTACTTC. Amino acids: CASATLAGSAVAKNIQYF.

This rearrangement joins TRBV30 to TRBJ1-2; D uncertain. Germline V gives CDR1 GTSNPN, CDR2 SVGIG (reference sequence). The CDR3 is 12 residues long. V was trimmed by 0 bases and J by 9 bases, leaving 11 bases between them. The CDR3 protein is CAWSVQSDRYTF. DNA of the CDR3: TGTGCCTGGAGTGTACAGAGTGATCGCTACACCTTC.

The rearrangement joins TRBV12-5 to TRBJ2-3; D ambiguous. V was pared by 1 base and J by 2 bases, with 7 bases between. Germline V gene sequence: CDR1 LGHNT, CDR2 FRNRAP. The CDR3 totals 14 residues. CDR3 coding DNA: TGTGCTAGTGGTTTGGGAACCTCCACAGATACGCAGTATTTT. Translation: CASGLGTSTDTQYF.

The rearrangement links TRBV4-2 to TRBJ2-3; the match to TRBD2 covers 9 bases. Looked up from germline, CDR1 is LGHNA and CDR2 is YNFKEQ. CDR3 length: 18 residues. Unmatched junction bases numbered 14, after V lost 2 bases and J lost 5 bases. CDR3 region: CASSQSPGIAGEVDTQYF. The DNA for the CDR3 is TGTGCCAGCAGCCAATCACCTGGGATAGCGGGAGAGGTAGATACGCAGTATTTT.